These 25 T cell receptor beta chains came from one sample sequenced in a study of control samples from healthy donors and cancer patients. Here immunoSEQ multiplex PCR was the method, and the copy in TCRdb shows in-frame clones only, minus some. The table has 140,000 to 150,000 clones, 80% to 95% seen once. Sequencing was performed on blood. Receptor source: a man aged 30 to 39 in good health.

The chain combines TRBV11-2 with TRBJ2-1; D is unresolved. The V gene lost 5 bases and the J gene lost 5 bases, with 19 bases spanning the gap. The CDR3 contains 16 residues. The germline V gene encodes CDR1 SGHAT and CDR2 FQNNGV. CDR3: CASSRDILGNNNEQFF. The CDR3 bases are TGTGCCAGCAGCCGCGATATTTTAGGTAATAACAATGAGCAGTTCTTC.

The genes are TRBV10-2 and TRBJ1-1; D uncertain. This CDR3 is 14 amino acids long. CDR1 is WSHSY and CDR2 is SAAADI in the germline V gene. V lost 2 bases to trimming and J lost 3 bases, with 10 bases between them. This CDR3 reads CASSEGFRDTEAFF. The CDR3, as DNA: TGCGCCAGCAGTGAGGGGTTTCGGGACACTGAAGCTTTCTTT.

V is TRBV18 and J is TRBJ1-1, with D perhaps TRBD1 (6 bases). Germline lookup yields CDR1 KGHSH and CDR2 LQKENI. CDR3 size: 12 residues. The V and J ends lost 3 bases and 11 bases respectively, with 13 bases between them. In DNA, the CDR3 is TGTGCCAGCTCACCCGAGGGGGGGGTGGCTTTCTTT. This codes for CASSPEGGVAFF. Full variable domain (rest looked up from reference TRBV18 and TRBJ1-1): NAGVMQNPRHLVRRRGQEARLRCSPMKGHSHVYWYRQLPEEGLKFMVYLQKENIIDESGMPKERFSAEFPKEGPSILRIQQVVRGDSAAYFCASSPEGGVAFFGQGTRLTVV.

This rearrangement joins TRBV10-3 to TRBJ1-3; D gene ambiguous. This CDR3 region has 14 residues. The germline gives CDR1 ENHRY, CDR2 SYGVKD. Deletions cut 6 bases from V and 4 bases from J, with 13 bases between. The CDR3 reads CAIRAPEEGNTIYF. The CDR3 region has the DNA TGTGCCATCAGGGCCCCGGAGGAGGGAAACACCATATATTTT.

The rearrangement joins TRBV30 to TRBJ2-1; 8 bases line up with TRBD1. V lost 3 bases, J lost 7 bases, and 5 bases stayed unmatched. The germline CDR1 and CDR2 sequences are GTSNPN and SVGIG (reference sequence). The CDR3 runs 13 residues. The CDR3 bases are TGTGCCTGGAGCAGGACAGGGCGGAATGAGCAGTTCTTC. Translated: CAWSRTGRNEQFF.

The rearrangement joins TRBV7-6 to TRBJ2-1; 9 bases align to TRBD1. J was trimmed by 10 bases and V by 0 bases; bases with no gene match: 7. The CDR3 sequence is 15 residues long. Germline V gives CDR1 SGHVS, CDR2 FNYEAQ. This chain's CDR3 is CASSLAGTGLGEQFF. DNA of the CDR3: TGTGCCAGCAGCTTAGCCGGGACAGGGTTAGGAGAGCAGTTCTTC.

The chain employs TRBV4-2 and TRBJ2-2; 9 nucleotides agree with TRBD2. This CDR3 contains 15 residues. After removal of 4 bases from V and 1 base from J, the junction contained 1 base not matched to a gene. Germline CDR1 reads LGHNA; CDR2 reads YNFKEQ. The CDR3 sequence is CASSLLAGNTGELFF. The CDR3 region has the DNA TGTGCCAGCAGCCTACTAGCGGGGAACACCGGGGAGCTGTTTTTT.

J is TRBJ1-5 and V is TRBV11-2; D unclear. The V and J ends lost 4 bases and 5 bases respectively, with 15 bases between them. Germline V CDR1 and CDR2: SGHAT, FQNNGV. The CDR3 totals 15 residues. CDR3 sequence reads: CASSSWTGVDQPQHF. CDR3 nucleotides: TGTGCCAGCAGCTCATGGACCGGGGTCGATCAGCCCCAGCATTTT.

The chain uses TRBV19 and TRBJ1-1; the D is unclear. CDR3 length: 13 residues. The germline CDR1 and CDR2 sequences are LNHDA and SQIVND (reference sequence). V was trimmed by 5 bases and J by 0 bases, leaving 7 bases between them. The CDR3 coding sequence is TGTGCCAGTAGTGGTGGGCTGAACACTGAAGCTTTCTTT. The encoded protein is CASSGGLNTEAFF. Full variable domain (missing parts from reference TRBV19 and TRBJ1-1): DGGITQSPKYLFRKEGQNVTLSCEQNLNHDAMYWYRQDPGQGLRLIYYSQIVNDFQKGDIAEGYSVSREKKESFPLTVTSAQKNPTAFYLCASSGGLNTEAFFGQGTRLTVV.

The gene calls are TRBV4-1 and TRBJ1-1; no firm D call. CDR1 MGHRA and CDR2 YSYEKL come from the germline V gene. This CDR3 region has 13 residues. V was clipped by 4 bases and J by 2 bases, with 8 bases between them. The CDR3, as DNA: TGCGCCAGCAGCCGCGACCCCAACACTGAAGCTTTCTTT. It translates to CASSRDPNTEAFF.

DNA of the CDR3: TGTGCCAGCAGCGTACTGGGCGGGGGGCCCAATGAGCAGTTCTTC. Translated: CASSVLGGGPNEQFF. This sequence joins TRBV9 and TRBJ2-1; TRBD2 matches 8 bases. Germline CDR1 reads SGDLS; CDR2 reads YYNGEE. The V segment lost 1 base and the J segment 6 bases; nucleotides outside the gene matches: 6. This CDR3 comprises 15 residues.

The chain combines TRBV7-9 with TRBJ2-3; TRBD2 aligns across 16 bases. Looked up from germline, CDR1 is SEHNR and CDR2 is FQNEAQ (reference sequence). This CDR3 region has 17 residues. The ends lost 4 bases at V and 2 bases at J; junction bases unmatched: 3. CDR3 sequence reads: CASSSGLAGGITDTQYF. The CDR3 DNA reads TGTGCCAGCAGCTCGGGACTAGCGGGGGGGATCACAGATACGCAGTATTTT.

Remarks on this clone: Other DNA sequences in this specimen translate into the identical CDR3. CDR3 protein: CASSYGRDEQFF. CDR3 in DNA: TGTGCCAGCAGTTACGGGAGGGATGAGCAGTTCTTC. This chain joins TRBV6-5 and TRBJ2-1, with 7 bases identical to TRBD2. CDR1 is MNHEY and CDR2 is SVGAGI in the germline V gene. V lost 2 bases to trimming and J lost 8 bases; unmatched junction nucleotides: 0. This CDR3 is built from 12 residues.

The chain is built from TRBV6-5 and TRBJ2-2; 8 bases are a match to TRBD1. Trimming removed 6 bases from V and 7 bases from J; junction bases left unmatched: 7. Germline CDR1 is MNHEY and CDR2 is SVGAGI. This CDR3 comprises 14 residues. Here the CDR3 reads CASRIQGDVGELFF. The CDR3 DNA reads as TGTGCCAGCAGGATACAGGGGGATGTCGGGGAGCTGTTTTTT.

The chain employs TRBV24-1 and TRBJ2-4; a possible D gene is TRBD1 (6 bases). The germline V and J ends were trimmed by 5 bases and 4 bases, with 17 bases remaining between them. Looked up from germline, CDR1 is KGHDR and CDR2 is SFDVKD. The CDR3 is 16 residues long. CDR3 coding DNA: TGTGCCACCAGTGCGGGTTGGGGACAAGCAAAAAACATTCAGTACTTC. As protein: CATSAGWGQAKNIQYF.

The chain has TRBV13 and TRBJ2-7, with 11 nucleotides matching TRBD1. Germline CDR1 is PRHDT and CDR2 is FYEKMQ (reference sequence). The CDR3 has 16 amino acids. Losses at the gene ends were 5 bases for V and 7 bases for J; bases not matched to a gene: 13. The CDR3 region has the DNA TGTGCCAGCAGCCAACCTTCAGGACAGGGGGCCAGAGAGCAGTACTTC. The encoded protein is CASSQPSGQGAREQYF. Drawing the rest from reference TRBV13 and TRBJ2-7, the complete variable domain is AAGVIQSPRHLIKEKRETATLKCYPIPRHDTVYWYQQGPGQDPQFLISFYEKMQSDKGSIPDRFSAQQFSDYHSELNMSSLELGDSALYFCASSQPSGQGAREQYFGPGTRLTVT.

The V call is TRBV2, the J call TRBJ2-4; tentatively, D is TRBD1 (5 bases). V was clipped by 4 bases and J by 9 bases, with 13 bases between them. Germline assignment: CDR1 SNHLY and CDR2 FYNNEI. The CDR3 covers 13 residues. CDR3 region: CASSAGQSGIQYF. The CDR3 DNA reads TGTGCCAGCAGTGCAGGGCAGTCAGGCATTCAGTACTTC.

The sample holds one count of this clone. The chain uses TRBV5-4 and TRBJ1-2; maybe TRBD1 (5 bases). This CDR3 has 15 residues. V gave up 4 bases and J gave up 6 bases, with 19 bases separating them. The germline CDR1 and CDR2 sequences are SGHNT and YYREEE (reference sequence). The CDR3 DNA reads as TGTGCCAGCAGCCCCGGTGGCAGGGTGGATCATGGCTACACCTTC. It translates to CASSPGGRVDHGYTF.

The V gene is TRBV7-9, the J gene TRBJ1-2, with 10 bases that match TRBD1. The CDR3 contains 15 residues. CDR1 and CDR2 (germline): SEHNR, FQNEAQ (reference sequence). With 0 bases clipped from V and 7 bases from J, the junction kept 5 bases outside the gene matches. In DNA, the CDR3 is TGTGCCAGCAGCTTAGCAGGGACAGGGGTGTTTGGCTACACCTTC. It yields the protein CASSLAGTGVFGYTF.

V usage is TRBV4-1 and J usage is TRBJ2-1, with 7 bases matching TRBD1. J lost 6 bases, V lost 1 base, and 9 bases had no gene match. Germline V gene lookup returns CDR1 MGHRA and CDR2 YSYEKL. The CDR3 runs 16 residues. CDR3 sequence (DNA): TGCGCCAGCAGCCAAGTGTTTCGACAGGGTCCCAATGAGCAGTTCTTC. This translates into CASSQVFRQGPNEQFF.

CDR3 bases: TGTGCCAGCAGCGACCGGGACAGCACCTACGAGCAGTACTTC. Protein product: CASSDRDSTYEQYF. The chain carries TRBV5-4 and TRBJ2-7; the match to TRBD1 covers 7 bases. This CDR3 is built from 14 residues. Germline trimming cut 4 bases from V and 2 bases from J; bases unmatched to any gene: 6. Germline lookup yields CDR1 SGHNT and CDR2 YYREEE (reference sequence).

This chain connects TRBV3-1 (or the pseudogene TRBV3-2) to TRBJ2-5; unclear D gene. The V end lost 4 bases, the J end lost 0 bases, and 3 bases lay between the germline ends. Germline CDR1 and CDR2: LGHDT and YNNKEL (reference sequence). The CDR3 sequence is 12 residues long. Written as DNA, the CDR3 is TGTGCCAGCAGCCCCCACCAAGAGACCCAGTACTTC. Amino acid sequence: CASSPHQETQYF.

The V and J genes are TRBV20-1 and TRBJ2-3, with 7 bases matching TRBD1. This CDR3 has 15 residues. The germline gives CDR1 DFQATT, CDR2 SNEGSKA (reference sequence). J gave up 0 bases and V 3 bases, and 6 bases lay outside the gene matches. The CDR3 protein is CSASYPTGSTDTQYF. The CDR3 nucleotides read TGCAGTGCTAGTTACCCGACAGGGAGCACAGATACGCAGTATTTT.

V is TRBV6-5 and J is TRBJ1-1, with D tentatively TRBD1 (6 bases). The CDR3 has 15 residues. In germline, CDR1 is MNHEY, CDR2 SVGAGI. V was shortened by 6 bases and J by 0 bases, with 14 bases between the two germline ends. CDR3 sequence (DNA): TGTGCCAGCAGCTCGACAGGACCCATGAACACTGAAGCTTTCTTT. It translates to CASSSTGPMNTEAFF.

The chain links TRBV6-4 to TRBJ2-7; 7 positions agree with TRBD2. The CDR3 is made up of 14 amino acids. With 5 bases clipped from V and 2 bases from J, the junction kept 6 bases outside the gene matches. CDR1 is MRHNA and CDR2 is SNTAGT in the germline V gene. The chain's CDR3 is CASSIIAGAYEQYF. The CDR3 coding sequence is TGTGCCAGCAGTATAATAGCGGGCGCCTACGAGCAGTACTTC.